Following are 17 T cell receptor beta chains from one sample sequenced in a study of blood T cell repertoires in COVID-19. Produced via immunoSEQ multiplex PCR; TCRdb's table is partial and in-frame only. The repertoire holds 200,000 or so clones, with 65% to 85% as singletons. Source material: peripheral blood. The origin of the receptors is a woman aged 25 to 39 who had recovered from COVID-19.

In its sample, this clone was seen once. The V and J genes are TRBV6-1 and TRBJ2-7; 7 nucleotides align to TRBD1. There are 15 residues in the CDR3. The germline gives CDR1 MNHNS, CDR2 SASEGT. With V trimmed by 0 bases and J by 0 bases, 2 bases remained unmatched. For the CDR3, the DNA is TGTGCCAGCAGTGAAGCTGGACAGGTCTCCTACGAGCAGTACTTC. The encoded protein is CASSEAGQVSYEQYF.

J is TRBJ2-7 and V is TRBV9; 12 bases fit TRBD1. The CDR3 sequence is 14 residues long. Germline CDR1 and CDR2: SGDLS and YYNGEE. The ends lost 2 bases at V and 5 bases at J; junction bases unmatched: 2. Here the CDR3 reads CASSVGQGANEQYF. The CDR3 DNA reads as TGTGCCAGCAGCGTGGGACAGGGGGCCAACGAGCAGTACTTC.

This rearrangement joins TRBV9 to TRBJ1-5; 9 nucleotides line up with TRBD1. J lost 7 bases, V lost 4 bases, and 9 bases had no gene match. The CDR3 has 15 amino acids. Germline loops: CDR1 SGDLS, CDR2 YYNGEE. As DNA, the CDR3 is TGTGCCAGCAGCCCCGGGGACAGGGTACGCCAGCCCCAGCATTTT. This gives the protein CASSPGDRVRQPQHF.

This chain connects TRBV2 to TRBJ1-1; 7 bases fit TRBD1. Germline lookup yields CDR1 SNHLY and CDR2 FYNNEI. The CDR3 has 14 amino acids. After removal of 8 bases from V and 6 bases from J, the junction contained 12 bases not matched to a gene. This CDR3 is CASGPEQGVPEAFF. The CDR3 DNA is TGTGCCAGCGGACCCGAGCAGGGGGTTCCTGAAGCTTTCTTT.

The gene calls are TRBV19 and TRBJ2-7; 15 bases are a match to TRBD2. The CDR3 is made up of 14 amino acids. J lost 2 bases, V lost 8 bases, and 1 base had no gene match. CDR1 and CDR2 from the germline V gene are LNHDA and SQIVND (reference sequence). CDR3 protein: CASGLAGGPYEQYF. The CDR3 bases are TGTGCCAGTGGACTAGCGGGAGGGCCCTACGAGCAGTACTTC.

The rearrangement links TRBV6-5 to TRBJ1-2; 7 bases line up with TRBD1. V lost 6 bases, J lost 4 bases, and 11 bases stayed unmatched. This CDR3 contains 15 residues. Germline V CDR1 and CDR2: MNHEY, SVGAGI. The CDR3 bases are TGTGCCAGCAGGACAGGGATCCCGAGTGGCTATGGCTACACCTTC. Protein product: CASRTGIPSGYGYTF.

The chain combines TRBV5-1 with TRBJ1-3, with a weak D call TRBD1 (6 bases). Germline CDR1 and CDR2: SGHRS and YFSETQ. The CDR3 is made up of 14 amino acids. V was clipped by 4 bases and J by 2 bases, with 10 bases between them. CDR3 amino acids: CASSPQGTGNTIYF. CDR3 nucleotides: TGCGCCAGCAGCCCGCAGGGGACTGGAAACACCATATATTTT.

The chain recombines TRBV30 with TRBJ2-1; no firm D call. The germline CDR1 and CDR2 sequences are GTSNPN and SVGIG (reference sequence). The CDR3 is 11 amino acids. V was cut by 0 bases and J by 8 bases, with 5 bases left in between. The CDR3: CAWSVRYEQFF. Written as DNA, the CDR3 is TGTGCCTGGAGTGTCCGGTATGAGCAGTTCTTC.

The CDR3 is CASSYGLAAYEQYF. CDR3 coding DNA: TGTGCCAGCAGTTACGGACTAGCGGCGTACGAGCAGTACTTC. The chain has TRBV6-5 and TRBJ2-7; TRBD2 matches 10 bases. The CDR3 runs to 14 residues. The V and J ends lost 2 bases and 4 bases, in that order; junction bases with no gene match: 2. CDR1 is MNHEY, CDR2 SVGAGI, per germline.

The table lists this clone with a few counts. The CDR3 DNA reads TGTGCCAGCAGCCAACCTTCGGACAGGGCCCTCCCCGAAGCTTTCTTT. The encoded protein is CASSQPSDRALPEAFF. The J gene is TRBJ1-1, the V gene TRBV14; 8 bases line up with TRBD1. CDR3 length: 16 residues. The trim removed 2 bases at V and 8 bases at J, leaving 13 bases unmatched. From germline, CDR1 is SGHDN and CDR2 FVKESK.

The J gene is TRBJ1-3, the V gene TRBV19; weak D call: TRBD1 (5 bases). This CDR3 contains 16 residues. V dropped 3 bases and J dropped 2 bases, with 14 bases sitting between them. CDR1 and CDR2 from the germline V gene are LNHDA and SQIVND (reference sequence). CDR3 sequence reads: CASSMSPGVAGNTIYF. CDR3 bases: TGTGCCAGTAGTATGTCCCCGGGGGTGGCTGGAAACACCATATATTTT.

This clone was found a few times. This chain links TRBV10-3 with TRBJ2-5; D call uncertain. The CDR3 is 14 amino acids. The germline V gene encodes CDR1 ENHRY and CDR2 SYGVKD. Trimming stripped 2 bases from V and 1 base from J, with 8 bases between. DNA of the CDR3: TGTGCCATCAGTGAGGGTGGCAGCCAAGAGACCCAGTACTTC. Translation gives CAISEGGSQETQYF.

The rearrangement uses TRBV12-2 and TRBJ1-3. TRBV12-2 is a known pseudogene. CDR3 length: 17 amino acids. The CDR3 protein is CASRLERDQGPGNTIYF. For the CDR3, the DNA is TGTGCAAGTCGCTTAGAGAGGGATCAAGGTCCTGGAAACACCATATATTTT.

The sample holds one count of this clone. This chain joins TRBV7-2 and TRBJ2-7; D is unclear. The CDR3 extends over 13 amino acids. With 0 bases removed from V and 3 bases from J, the gap between germline ends came to 6 bases. CDR1 and CDR2 from the germline V gene are SGHTA and FQGNSA. The DNA for the CDR3 is TGTGCCAGCAGCTTAGCGGCGGACTACGAGCAGTACTTC. This encodes CASSLAADYEQYF.

V is TRBV5-5 and J is TRBJ2-7; 8 bases line up with TRBD2. Germline CDR1 SGHKS, CDR2 YYEKEE (reference sequence). The CDR3 spans 14 residues. Trimming removed 4 bases from V and 4 bases from J; junction bases left unmatched: 7. CDR3 in amino acids: CASSPLQREYEQYF. The DNA of the CDR3 is TGTGCCAGCAGCCCTCTCCAGCGGGAGTACGAGCAGTACTTC.

The chain joins TRBV7-2 to TRBJ2-7; 12 bases fit TRBD2. The CDR3 sequence is 14 residues long. The V gene end was trimmed by 7 bases and the J gene end by 2 bases; junction bases not matched to a gene: 3. Germline CDR1 reads SGHTA; CDR2 reads FQGNSA. The CDR3, as DNA: TGTGCCAGCACCCTAGCGGGAGGGCCCTACGAGCAGTACTTC. As protein: CASTLAGGPYEQYF.

V is TRBV6-5 and J is TRBJ2-1, with D hard to call. The germline V gene encodes CDR1 MNHEY and CDR2 SVGAGI. Trimming stripped 6 bases from V and 0 bases from J, with 12 bases between. The CDR3 consists of 15 residues. The DNA of the CDR3 is TGTGCCAGCAGCCTCGACAAGAGCTCCTACAATGAGCAGTTCTTC. This sequence encodes CASSLDKSSYNEQFF.